One sample yielded the 9 T cell receptor beta chains listed below, sequenced in a study of identical twins. Each CDR3 protein is one row after TCRdb ran MiXCR on the 5' RACE reads. The sample contains 500,000 to 700,000 distinct CDR3 sequences, 7% to 7.5% of which appear only once. This sample was also put to use in a study of yellow fever vaccine responses in identical twins.

Sequencing was done on a sample of PBMCs. These receptors were collected from a woman aged 18-30 years in good health.

The V and J genes are TRBV20-1 and TRBJ2-7; 14 bases map to TRBD2. The CDR3 spans 16 residues. The trim removed 2 bases at V and 4 bases at J, leaving 7 bases unmatched. CDR1 is DFQATT, CDR2 SNEGSKA, per germline (reference sequence). The DNA of the CDR3 is TGCAGTGCTAGAAGTGGGACTAGCGGGAGTATTTACGAGCAGTACTTC. It is translated as CSARSGTSGSIYEQYF.

In its sample, this clonotype was seen a few times. This chain uses TRBV10-3 with TRBJ1-1; D remains ambiguous. V lost 1 base, J lost 1 base, and 10 bases lay in between. The CDR3 has 15 amino acids. In germline, CDR1 is ENHRY, CDR2 SYGVKD. CDR3 residues: CAISELAVTNTEAFF. The CDR3 region has the DNA TGTGCCATCAGTGAGTTGGCAGTGACGAACACTGAAGCTTTCTTT.

The chain combines TRBV5-1 with TRBJ1-4; the D gene is possibly TRBD1 (5 bases). This CDR3 region has 16 residues. V was pared by 0 bases and J by 1 base, with 10 bases between. Germline CDR1 and CDR2: SGHRS and YFSETQ. The CDR3 region has the DNA TGCGCCAGCAGCTTGGCAGACAGCGGAACTAATGAAAAACTGTTTTTT. It translates to CASSLADSGTNEKLFF.

The sample holds many counts of this clonotype. J is TRBJ1-3 and V is TRBV28, with D tentatively TRBD1 (6 bases). The CDR3 sequence is 15 residues long. Germline V gene lookup returns CDR1 MDHEN and CDR2 SYDVKM. Trimming removed 3 bases at V and 7 bases at J, with 16 bases between. CDR3 region: CASSFGGSKSNTIYF. The CDR3 region has the DNA TGTGCCAGCAGTTTTGGGGGCTCGAAGTCTAACACCATATATTTT. The full variable domain, with the rest looked up from reference TRBV28 and TRBJ1-3, is DVKVTQSSRYLVKRTGEKVFLECVQDMDHENMFWYRQDPGLGLRLIYFSYDVKMKEKGDIPEGYSVSREKKERFSLILESASTNQTSMYLCASSFGGSKSNTIYFGEGSWLTVV.

This chain uses TRBV5-1 with TRBJ2-5; maybe TRBD2 (7 bases). The germline V gene has CDR1 SGHRS and CDR2 YFSETQ. The CDR3 length is 15 residues. The V and J ends lost 5 bases and 2 bases respectively, with 16 bases between them. The CDR3 loop is CASRRSGGLQETQYF. The CDR3 DNA reads as TGCGCCAGCAGAAGATCGGGGGGCCTTCAAGAGACCCAGTACTTC.

This clonotype was seen a handful of times. V gene TRBV4-1 combines with J gene TRBJ2-2; D call uncertain. Looked up from germline, CDR1 is MGHRA and CDR2 is YSYEKL. This CDR3 contains 14 residues. V shed 0 bases and J shed 6 bases, with 8 bases lying between them. CDR3 amino acids: CASSQDHLAGELFF. The CDR3 nucleotides read TGCGCCAGCAGCCAAGATCACCTGGCCGGGGAGCTGTTTTTT.

This clonotype has at least ten counts. This chain links TRBV27 with TRBJ2-5, with D perhaps matching TRBD2 (6 bases). CDR1 and CDR2 (germline): MNHEY, SMNVEV (reference sequence). V dropped 6 bases and J dropped 2 bases, with 13 bases sitting between them. CDR3 length: 14 amino acids. The CDR3: CASSRGLLQETQYF. CDR3 DNA sequence: TGTGCCAGCAGCCGGGGACTCCTACAAGAGACCCAGTACTTC.

The gene calls are TRBV7-9 and TRBJ2-5, with D possibly matching TRBD2 (6 bases). CDR3 length: 14 amino acids. Germline CDR1 is SEHNR and CDR2 is FQNEAQ (reference sequence). Trimming stripped 6 bases from V and 2 bases from J, with 13 bases between. CDR3 bases: TGTGCCAGCAGTCGAGGTGGGGGGCAAGAGACCCAGTACTTC. Its translation is CASSRGGGQETQYF.

The chain joins TRBV16 to TRBJ2-3; TRBD1 aligns across 7 bases. The CDR3 loop spans 14 amino acids. The germline V gene encodes CDR1 KGHSY and CDR2 FQNENV. Unmatched junction bases numbered 4, after V lost 2 bases and J lost 5 bases. The chain's CDR3 is CASSQLGQRDTQYF. In DNA form, the CDR3 reads TGTGCCAGCAGCCAACTGGGACAGAGAGATACGCAGTATTTT.